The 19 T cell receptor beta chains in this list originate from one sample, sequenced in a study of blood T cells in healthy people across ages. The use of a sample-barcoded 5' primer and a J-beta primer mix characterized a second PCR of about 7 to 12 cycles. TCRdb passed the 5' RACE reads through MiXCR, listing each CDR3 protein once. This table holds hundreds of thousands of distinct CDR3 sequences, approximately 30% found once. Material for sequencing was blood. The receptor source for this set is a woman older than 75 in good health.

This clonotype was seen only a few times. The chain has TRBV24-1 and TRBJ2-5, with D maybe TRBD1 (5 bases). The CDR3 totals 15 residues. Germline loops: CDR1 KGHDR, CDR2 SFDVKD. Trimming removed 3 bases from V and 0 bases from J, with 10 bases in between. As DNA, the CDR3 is TGTGCCACCAGTGATCCCGACAGATACCAAGAGACCCAGTACTTC. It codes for CATSDPDRYQETQYF.

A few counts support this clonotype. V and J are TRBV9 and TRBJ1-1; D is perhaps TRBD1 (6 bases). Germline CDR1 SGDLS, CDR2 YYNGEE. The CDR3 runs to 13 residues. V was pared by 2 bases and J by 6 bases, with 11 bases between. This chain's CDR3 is CASSVGTRAEAFF. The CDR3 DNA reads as TGTGCCAGCAGCGTCGGGACAAGGGCTGAAGCTTTCTTT.

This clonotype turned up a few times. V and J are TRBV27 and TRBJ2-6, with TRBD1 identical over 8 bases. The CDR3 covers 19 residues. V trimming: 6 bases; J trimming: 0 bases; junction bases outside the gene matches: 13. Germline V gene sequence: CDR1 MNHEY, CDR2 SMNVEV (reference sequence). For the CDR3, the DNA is TGTGCCAGCAGACCCCGTCCCGGGACAGGTTCCTCTGGGGCCAACGTCCTGACTTTC. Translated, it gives CASRPRPGTGSSGANVLTF.

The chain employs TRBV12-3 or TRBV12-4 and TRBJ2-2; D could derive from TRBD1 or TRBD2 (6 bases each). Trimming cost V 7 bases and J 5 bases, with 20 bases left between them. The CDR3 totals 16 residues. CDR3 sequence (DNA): TGTGCCAGCACCTCGAGAGGGGGGCGCGGTACCGGGGAGCTGTTTTTT. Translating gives CASTSRGGRGTGELFF.

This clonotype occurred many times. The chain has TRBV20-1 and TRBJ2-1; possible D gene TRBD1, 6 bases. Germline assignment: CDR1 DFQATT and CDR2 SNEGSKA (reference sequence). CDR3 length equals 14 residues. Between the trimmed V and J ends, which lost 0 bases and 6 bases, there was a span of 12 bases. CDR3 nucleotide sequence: TGCAGTGCTAGAGACGCAGGGGCTCTCAATGAGCAGTTCTTC. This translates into CSARDAGALNEQFF.

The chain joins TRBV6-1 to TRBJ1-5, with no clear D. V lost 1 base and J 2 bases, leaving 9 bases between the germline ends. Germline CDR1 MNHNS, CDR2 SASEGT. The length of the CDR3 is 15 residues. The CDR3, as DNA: TGTGCCAGCAGTGAAGGTCGGGTGGGCAATCAGCCCCAGCATTTT. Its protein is CASSEGRVGNQPQHF.

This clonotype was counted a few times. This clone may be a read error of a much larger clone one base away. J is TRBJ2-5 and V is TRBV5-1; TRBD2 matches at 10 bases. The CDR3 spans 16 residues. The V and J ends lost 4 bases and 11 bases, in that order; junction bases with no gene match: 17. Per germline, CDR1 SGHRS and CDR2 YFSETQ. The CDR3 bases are TGCGCCAGCAGCCAGATAGCGGGGGGTCCCAGGAATGAGCAGTACTTC. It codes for CASSQIAGGPRNEQYF.

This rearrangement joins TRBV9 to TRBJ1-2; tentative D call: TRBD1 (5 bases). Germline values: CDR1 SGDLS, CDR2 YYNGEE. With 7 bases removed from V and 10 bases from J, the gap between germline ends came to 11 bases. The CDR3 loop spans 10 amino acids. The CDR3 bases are TGTGCCAGCGGCGGGGCAACCTACACCTTC. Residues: CASGGATYTF. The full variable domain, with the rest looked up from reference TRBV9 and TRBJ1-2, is DSGVTQTPKHLITATGQRVTLRCSPRSGDLSVYWYQQSLDQGLQFLIQYYNGEERAKGNILERFSAQQFPDLHSELNLSSLELGDSALYFCASGGATYTFGSGTRLTVV.

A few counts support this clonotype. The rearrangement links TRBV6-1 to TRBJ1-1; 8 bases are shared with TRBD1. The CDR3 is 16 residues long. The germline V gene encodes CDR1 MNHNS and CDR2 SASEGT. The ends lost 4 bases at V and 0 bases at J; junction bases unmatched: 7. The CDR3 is CASSARQGRMNTEAFF. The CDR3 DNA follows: TGTGCCAGCAGTGCGAGACAGGGGCGCATGAACACTGAAGCTTTCTTT.

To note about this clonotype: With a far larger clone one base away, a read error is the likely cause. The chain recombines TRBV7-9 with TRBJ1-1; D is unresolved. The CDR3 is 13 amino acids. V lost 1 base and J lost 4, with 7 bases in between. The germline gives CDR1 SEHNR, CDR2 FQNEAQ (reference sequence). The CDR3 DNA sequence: TGTGCCAGCAGCTTAGACATGGGCACTGAAGCTTTCTTT. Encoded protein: CASSLDMGTEAFF.

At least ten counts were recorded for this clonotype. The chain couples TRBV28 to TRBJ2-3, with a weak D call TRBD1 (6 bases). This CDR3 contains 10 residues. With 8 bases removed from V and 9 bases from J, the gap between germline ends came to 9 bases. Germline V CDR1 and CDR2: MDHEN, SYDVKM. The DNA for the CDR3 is TGTGCCAGCGGTGACAGGACGCAGTATTTT. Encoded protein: CASGDRTQYF.

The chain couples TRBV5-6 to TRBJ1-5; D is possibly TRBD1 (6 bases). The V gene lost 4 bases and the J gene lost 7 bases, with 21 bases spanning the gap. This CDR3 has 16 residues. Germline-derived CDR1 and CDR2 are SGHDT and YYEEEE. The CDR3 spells CASSPNSWGLEQPQHF. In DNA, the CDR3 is TGTGCCAGCAGCCCTAACTCATGGGGGCTTGAGCAGCCCCAGCATTTT.

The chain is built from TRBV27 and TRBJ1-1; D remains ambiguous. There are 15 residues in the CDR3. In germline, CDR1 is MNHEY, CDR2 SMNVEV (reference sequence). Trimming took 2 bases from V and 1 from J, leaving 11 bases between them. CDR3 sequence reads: CASSLDPAPNTEAFF. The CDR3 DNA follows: TGTGCCAGCAGTTTAGATCCGGCCCCGAACACTGAAGCTTTCTTT.

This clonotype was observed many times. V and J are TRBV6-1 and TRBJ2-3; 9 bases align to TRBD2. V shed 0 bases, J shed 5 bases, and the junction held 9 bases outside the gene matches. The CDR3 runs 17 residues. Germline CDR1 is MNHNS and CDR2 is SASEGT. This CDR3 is CASSEAVSGGGGDTQYF. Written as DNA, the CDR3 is TGTGCCAGCAGTGAAGCGGTTAGCGGGGGTGGAGGAGATACGCAGTATTTT.

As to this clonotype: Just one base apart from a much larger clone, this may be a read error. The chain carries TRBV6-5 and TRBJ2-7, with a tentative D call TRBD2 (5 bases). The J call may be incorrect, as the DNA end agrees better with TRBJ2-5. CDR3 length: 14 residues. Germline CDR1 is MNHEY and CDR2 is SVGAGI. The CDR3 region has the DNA TGTGCCAGCAGTGCTGTGCCGGGGTCAAAGACCCAGTACTTC. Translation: CASSAVPGSKTQYF.

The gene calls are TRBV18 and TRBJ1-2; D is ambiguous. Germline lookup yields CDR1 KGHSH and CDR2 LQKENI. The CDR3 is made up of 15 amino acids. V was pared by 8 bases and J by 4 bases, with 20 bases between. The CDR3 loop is CASTDIATRSYGYTF. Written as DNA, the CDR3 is TGTGCCAGCACCGATATAGCGACAAGGAGCTATGGCTACACCTTC.

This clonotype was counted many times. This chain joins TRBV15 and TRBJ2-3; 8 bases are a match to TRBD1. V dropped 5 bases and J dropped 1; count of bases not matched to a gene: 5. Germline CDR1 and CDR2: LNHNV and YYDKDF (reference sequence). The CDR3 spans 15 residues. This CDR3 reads CATSPGQGRTDTQYF. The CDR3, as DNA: TGTGCCACCAGCCCCGGACAGGGCCGCACAGATACGCAGTATTTT.

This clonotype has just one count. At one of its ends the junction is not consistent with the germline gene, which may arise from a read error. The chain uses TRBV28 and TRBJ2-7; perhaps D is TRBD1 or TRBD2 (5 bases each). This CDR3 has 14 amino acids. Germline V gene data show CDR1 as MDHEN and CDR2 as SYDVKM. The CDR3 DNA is TGCGCCAGCAGTTTCCAGGGAGAAGGCTACGAGCAGTACTTC. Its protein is CASSFQGEGYEQYF.

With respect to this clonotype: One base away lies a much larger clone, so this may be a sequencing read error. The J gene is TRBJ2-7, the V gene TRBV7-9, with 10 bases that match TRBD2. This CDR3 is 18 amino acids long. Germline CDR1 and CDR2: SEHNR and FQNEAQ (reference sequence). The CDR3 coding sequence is TGTGCCAGCAGCTTAGATGCCCGGGGACTAGCGCTCTCCTACGGGCAGTACTTC. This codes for CASSLDARGLALSYGQYF.